The rows below give T cell receptor beta chains drawn from one sample of a study of blood T cell repertoires in COVID-19. Repertoires were generated with immunoSEQ multiplex PCR, while TCRdb's copy carries only in-frame clones and drops some. Seen here are about 260,000 clones, over 80% observed once, and the top ten hold approximately 1.5%. Sequenced material: peripheral blood. These TCRs come from a woman between 40 and 50 years old who had recovered from COVID-19. The CDR3 runs from the conserved cysteine through the conserved F or W. Fields, in order: V gene, J gene, clone size, D gene, CDR3 DNA, CDR3 protein. The D gene is left open where the match is weak. Only some rows state a clone size, as once, few, many or a class for expanded clones.

>TRBV19|TRBJ1-5|NA|TRBD1
TGTGCCAGTAGTCCAACCCCGGGACAGGGTTTCCTCCAGCCCCAGCATTTT
CASSPTPGQGFLQPQHF
>TRBV10-3|TRBJ1-1|NA|NA
TGTGCCATCAGTGAGTCGACGAGGATGAACACTGAAGCTTTCTTT
CAISESTRMNTEAFF
>TRBV15|TRBJ2-3|NA|NA
TGTGCCACCAGCCCCGGGGGACCAAGGACCGATACGCAGTATTTT
CATSPGGPRTDTQYF
>TRBV11-3|TRBJ2-7|once|TRBD1
TGTGCCAGCAGCAGGGACAGTCAGGCCTACGAGCAGTACTTC
CASSRDSQAYEQYF
>TRBV5-5|TRBJ2-5|NA|TRBD1
TGTGCCAGCAGCTGGGTCCGGACAGGGGGATATGAGACCCAGTACTTC
CASSWVRTGGYETQYF
>TRBV12-3/TRBV12-4|TRBJ2-5|NA|NA
TGTGCCAGCAGTCAGGATTCCCAAGAGACCCAGTACTTC
CASSQDSQETQYF
>TRBV4-3|TRBJ1-1|NA|TRBD1
TGCGCCAGCAGCCTGACAGGGAGAACTGAAGCTTTCTTT
CASSLTGRTEAFF
>TRBV4-1|TRBJ2-2|NA|NA
TGCGCCAGCAGCCACCCATGGGACAGGGAGCTGTTTTTT
CASSHPWDRELFF
>TRBV4-2|TRBJ2-1|NA|TRBD2
TGTGCCAGCAGCCAAGATGGGAGGGTAGCGGGGCAAATCAGCTCCTACAATGAGCAGTTCTTC
CASSQDGRVAGQISSYNEQFF
>TRBV6-6|TRBJ2-7|NA|NA
TGTGCCAGCAGGCCAAACCGGGACACCTCCTACGAGCAGTACTTC
CASRPNRDTSYEQYF
>TRBV27|TRBJ1-2|NA|TRBD1
TGTGCCAGCAGTTTGGACAGGTCCCGTTATGGCTACACCTTC
CASSLDRSRYGYTF
>TRBV9|TRBJ2-7|NA|TRBD1
TGTGCCAGCAGCACTCTCACAGGGGGAGGCTACGAGCAGTACTTC
CASSTLTGGGYEQYF
>TRBV4-3|TRBJ1-2|once|NA
TGCGCCAGCAGCCAAGGCGACCGGCCCGACAGGAGTGGCTACACCTTC
CASSQGDRPDRSGYTF
>TRBV9|TRBJ1-2|NA|TRBD1
TGTGCCAGCAGCCCTCGGACAGGAAACTATGGCTACACCTTC
CASSPRTGNYGYTF
>TRBV6-5|TRBJ1-2|NA|TRBD1
TGTGCCAGCAGTTACTCAGGGGGCGGCTACACCTTC
CASSYSGGGYTF
>TRBV24-1|TRBJ2-5|NA|TRBD1
TGTGCCACCAGTGAAGGGGACAGGGTGGGGGAGACCCAGTACTTC
CATSEGDRVGETQYF
>TRBV27|TRBJ2-7|NA|TRBD1
TGTGCCAGCAGAATGGACAGGGGGAGTGAGCAGTACTTC
CASRMDRGSEQYF
>TRBV2|TRBJ1-5|NA|NA
TGTGCCAGCAGTGAAGGGGACACCCCACGGCAGCCCCAGCATTTT
CASSEGDTPRQPQHF
>TRBV6-5|TRBJ2-7|NA|TRBD2
TGTGCCAGCAGTACGCCTAGCGGGGGGCTATACGAGCAGTACTTC
CASSTPSGGLYEQYF
>TRBV3-1/TRBV3-2|TRBJ1-6|few|NA
TGTGCCAGCAGCCGCACGAATACTCCCCGGGGTTCACCCCTCCACTTT
CASSRTNTPRGSPLHF
>TRBV12-3/TRBV12-4|TRBJ2-3|NA|TRBD2
TGTGCCAGCAGGTATGCGGGGGTCGATACGCAGTATTTT
CASRYAGVDTQYF
>TRBV9|TRBJ1-2|once|NA
TGTGCCAGCAGAAACCCGGGGAGGTATGGCTACACCTTC
CASRNPGRYGYTF
>TRBV2|TRBJ1-6|few|NA
TGTGCCAGCAGTGAAGCGCTCGCGGGCTTTCAAAATTCACCCCTCCACTTT
CASSEALAGFQNSPLHF
>TRBV10-3|TRBJ1-5|NA|TRBD1
TGTGCCATCAGTAACTCAGGGGGAAGGAATCAGCCCCAGCATTTT
CAISNSGGRNQPQHF
>TRBV19|TRBJ2-3|NA|NA
TGTGCCAGTAGTATTGGGGCTAGAGGAGCAGATACGCAGTATTTT
CASSIGARGADTQYF
>TRBV6-5|TRBJ1-3|NA|NA
TGTGCCAGCAGTCGGGGGAGCTCTGGAAACACCATATATTTT
CASSRGSSGNTIYF
>TRBV15|TRBJ1-2|few|TRBD1
TGTGCCACCAGCCCCCGACAGGGTGCCTATGGCTACACCTTC
CATSPRQGAYGYTF